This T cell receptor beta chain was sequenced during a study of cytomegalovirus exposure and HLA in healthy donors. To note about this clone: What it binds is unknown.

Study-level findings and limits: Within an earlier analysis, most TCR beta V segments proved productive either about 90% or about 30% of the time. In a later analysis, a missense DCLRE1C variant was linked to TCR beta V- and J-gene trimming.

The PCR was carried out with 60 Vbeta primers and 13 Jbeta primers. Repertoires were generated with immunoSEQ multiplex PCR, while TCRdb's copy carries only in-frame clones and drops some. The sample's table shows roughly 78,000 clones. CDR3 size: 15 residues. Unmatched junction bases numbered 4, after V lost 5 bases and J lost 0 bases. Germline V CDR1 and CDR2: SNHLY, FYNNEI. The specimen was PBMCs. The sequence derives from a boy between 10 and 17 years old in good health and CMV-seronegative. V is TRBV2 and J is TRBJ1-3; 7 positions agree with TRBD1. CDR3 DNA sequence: TGTGCCAGCAGTTTCCAGGGGGGCTCTGGAAACACCATATATTTT. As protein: CASSFQGGSGNTIYF.